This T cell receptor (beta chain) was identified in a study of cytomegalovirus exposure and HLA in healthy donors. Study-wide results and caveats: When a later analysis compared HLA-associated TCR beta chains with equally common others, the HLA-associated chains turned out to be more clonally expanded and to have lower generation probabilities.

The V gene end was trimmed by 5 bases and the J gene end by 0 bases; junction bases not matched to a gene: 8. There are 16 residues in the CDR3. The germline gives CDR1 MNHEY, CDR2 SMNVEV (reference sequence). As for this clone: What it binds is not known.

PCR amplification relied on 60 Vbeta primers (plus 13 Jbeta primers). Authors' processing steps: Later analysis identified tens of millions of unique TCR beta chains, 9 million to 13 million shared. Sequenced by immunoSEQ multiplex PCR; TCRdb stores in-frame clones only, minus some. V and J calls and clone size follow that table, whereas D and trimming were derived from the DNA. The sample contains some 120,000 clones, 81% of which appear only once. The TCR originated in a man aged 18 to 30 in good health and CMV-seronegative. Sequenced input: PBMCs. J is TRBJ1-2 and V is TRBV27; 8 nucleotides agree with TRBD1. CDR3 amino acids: CASSVDRELANYGYTF. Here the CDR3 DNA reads TGTGCCAGCAGTGTGGACAGGGAGTTAGCTAACTATGGCTACACCTTC.